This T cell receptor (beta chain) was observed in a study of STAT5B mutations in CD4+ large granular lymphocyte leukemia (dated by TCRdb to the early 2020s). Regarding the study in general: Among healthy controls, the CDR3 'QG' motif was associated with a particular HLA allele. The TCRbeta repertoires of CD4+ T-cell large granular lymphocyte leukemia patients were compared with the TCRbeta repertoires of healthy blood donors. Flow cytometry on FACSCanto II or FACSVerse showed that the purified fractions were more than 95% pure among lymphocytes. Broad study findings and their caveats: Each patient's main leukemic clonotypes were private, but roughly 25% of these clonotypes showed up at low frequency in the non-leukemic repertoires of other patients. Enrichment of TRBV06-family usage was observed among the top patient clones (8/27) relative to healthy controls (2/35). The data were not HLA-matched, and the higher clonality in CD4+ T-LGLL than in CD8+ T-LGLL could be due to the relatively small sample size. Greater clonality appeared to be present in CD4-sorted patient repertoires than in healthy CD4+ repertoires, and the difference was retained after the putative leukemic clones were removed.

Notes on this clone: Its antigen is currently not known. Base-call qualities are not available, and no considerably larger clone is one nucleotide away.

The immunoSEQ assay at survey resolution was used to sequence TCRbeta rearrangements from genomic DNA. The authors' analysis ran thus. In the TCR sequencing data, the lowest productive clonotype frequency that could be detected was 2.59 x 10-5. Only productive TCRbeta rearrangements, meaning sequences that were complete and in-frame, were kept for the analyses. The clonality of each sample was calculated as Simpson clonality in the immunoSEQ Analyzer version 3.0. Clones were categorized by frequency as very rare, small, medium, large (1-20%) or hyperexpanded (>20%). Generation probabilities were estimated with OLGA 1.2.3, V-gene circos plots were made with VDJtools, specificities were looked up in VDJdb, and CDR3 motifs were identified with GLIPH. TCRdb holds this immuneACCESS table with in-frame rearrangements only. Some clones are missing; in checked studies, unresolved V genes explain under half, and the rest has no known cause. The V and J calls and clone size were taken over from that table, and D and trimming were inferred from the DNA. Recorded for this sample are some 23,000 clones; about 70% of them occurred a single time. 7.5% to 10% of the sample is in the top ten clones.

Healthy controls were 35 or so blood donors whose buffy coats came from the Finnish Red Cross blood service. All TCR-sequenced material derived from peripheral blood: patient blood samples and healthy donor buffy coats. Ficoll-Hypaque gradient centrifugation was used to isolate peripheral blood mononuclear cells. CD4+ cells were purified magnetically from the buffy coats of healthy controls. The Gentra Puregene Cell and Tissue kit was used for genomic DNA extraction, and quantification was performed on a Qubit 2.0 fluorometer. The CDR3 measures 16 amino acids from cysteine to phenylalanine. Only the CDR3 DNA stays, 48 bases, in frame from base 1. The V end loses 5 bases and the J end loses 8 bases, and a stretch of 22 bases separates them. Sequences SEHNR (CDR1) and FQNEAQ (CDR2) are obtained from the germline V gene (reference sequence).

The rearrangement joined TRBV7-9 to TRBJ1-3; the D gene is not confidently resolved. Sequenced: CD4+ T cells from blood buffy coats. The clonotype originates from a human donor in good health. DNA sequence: TGTGCCAGCAGCCCAAGAGCAACTCCACGTTGGGACACCATATATTTT. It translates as CASSPRATPRWDTIYF.